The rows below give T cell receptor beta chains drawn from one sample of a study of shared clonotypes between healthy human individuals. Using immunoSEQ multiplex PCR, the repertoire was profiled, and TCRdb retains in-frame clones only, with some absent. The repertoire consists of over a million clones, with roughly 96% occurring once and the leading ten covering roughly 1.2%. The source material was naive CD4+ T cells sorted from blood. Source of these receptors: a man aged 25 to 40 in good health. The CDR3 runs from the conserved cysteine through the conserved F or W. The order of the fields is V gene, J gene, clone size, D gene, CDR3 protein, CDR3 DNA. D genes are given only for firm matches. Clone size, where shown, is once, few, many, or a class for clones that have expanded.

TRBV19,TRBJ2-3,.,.,CASSFPGTTDTQYF,TGTGCCAGTAGTTTTCCCGGGACCACAGATACGCAGTATTTT
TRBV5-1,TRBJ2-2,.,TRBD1,CASSLGTGINTGELFF,TGCGCCAGCAGCTTGGGGACAGGGATCAACACCGGGGAGCTGTTTTTT
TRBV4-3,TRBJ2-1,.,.,CASSQEPPGIPVSEQFF,TGCGCCAGCAGCCAAGAACCACCGGGAATACCCGTCAGTGAGCAGTTCTTC
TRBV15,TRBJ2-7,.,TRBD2,CATSRGLAGTYEQYF,TGTGCCACCAGCAGAGGGCTAGCGGGTACCTACGAGCAGTACTTC
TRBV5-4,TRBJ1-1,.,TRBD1,CASSLATGGIDTEAFF,TGTGCCAGCAGCTTGGCAACAGGGGGTATTGACACTGAAGCTTTCTTT
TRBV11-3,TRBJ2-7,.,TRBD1,CASSLQPGQGYEQYF,TGTGCCAGCAGCCTCCAACCGGGACAGGGCTACGAGCAGTACTTC
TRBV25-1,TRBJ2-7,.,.,CASSIGGLSYEQYF,TGTGCCAGCAGTATAGGGGGACTCTCCTACGAGCAGTACTTC
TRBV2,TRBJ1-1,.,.,CASSVGMNTEAFF,TGTGCCAGCAGTGTGGGCATGAACACTGAAGCTTTCTTT
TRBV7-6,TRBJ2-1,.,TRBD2,CASSLGSGSIRYNEQFF,TGTGCCAGCAGCTTGGGTAGCGGGAGTATAAGGTACAATGAGCAGTTCTTC
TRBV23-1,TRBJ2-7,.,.,CASKWTDYEQYF,TGCGCCAGCAAATGGACAGACTACGAGCAGTACTTC
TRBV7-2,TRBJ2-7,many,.,CASSSGRAYEQYF,TGTGCCAGCAGCTCCGGACGAGCCTACGAGCAGTACTTC
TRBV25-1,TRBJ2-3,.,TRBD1,CASSGTTGGKRTQYF,TGTGCCAGCAGTGGAACGACAGGGGGCAAACGTACGCAGTATTTT
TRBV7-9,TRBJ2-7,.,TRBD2,CASSMGLAGGLNSYEQYF,TGTGCCAGCAGCATGGGACTAGCGGGAGGGCTGAACTCCTACGAGCAGTACTTC
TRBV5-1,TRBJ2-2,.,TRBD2,CASSSPGLAGAGGELFF,TGCGCCAGCAGCTCCCCCGGACTAGCGGGAGCTGGCGGGGAGCTGTTTTTT
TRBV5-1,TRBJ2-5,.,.,CASSFGTGGLVGETQYF,TGCGCCAGCAGCTTTGGCACAGGGGGACTAGTCGGAGAGACCCAGTACTTC
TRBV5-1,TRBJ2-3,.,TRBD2,CASSPTAGASTDTQYF,TGCGCCAGCAGCCCCACAGCGGGGGCTAGCACAGATACGCAGTATTTT
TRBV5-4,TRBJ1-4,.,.,CASSLSGRRQKLFF,TGTGCCAGCAGCTTGTCTGGCCGGAGGCAAAAACTGTTTTTT
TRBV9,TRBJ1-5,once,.,CASSVDGGIYNQPQHF,TGTGCCAGCAGCGTAGATGGAGGGATCTACAATCAGCCCCAGCATTTT
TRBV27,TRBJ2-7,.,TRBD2,CASSLYASGLSSYEQYF,TGTGCCAGCAGTTTATACGCTAGCGGGTTAAGCTCCTACGAGCAGTACTTC
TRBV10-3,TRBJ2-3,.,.,CATQYTASTDTQYF,TGTGCCACGCAGTATACGGCTAGCACAGATACGCAGTATTTT
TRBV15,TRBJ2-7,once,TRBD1,CATSRSGQGGNYEQYF,TGTGCCACCAGCAGATCGGGACAGGGAGGGAACTACGAGCAGTACTTC
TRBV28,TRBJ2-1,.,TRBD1,CASSFSDRVNNEQFF,TGTGCCAGCAGTTTTTCGGACAGGGTAAACAATGAGCAGTTCTTC
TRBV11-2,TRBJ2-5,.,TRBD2,CASSSLTGLAGQETQYF,TGTGCCAGCAGCTCGCTAACGGGACTAGCGGGGCAAGAGACCCAGTACTTC
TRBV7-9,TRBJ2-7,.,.,CASSLARISSGYGTYEQYF,TGTGCCAGCAGCTTAGCCCGAATTAGTTCGGGCTATGGAACCTACGAGCAGTACTTC
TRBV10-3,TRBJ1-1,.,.,CAIGKGDTEAFF,TGTGCCATCGGGAAAGGGGACACTGAAGCTTTCTTT
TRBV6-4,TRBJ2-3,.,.,CASSLGSSSTDTQYF,TGTGCCAGCAGCCTAGGGTCCTCTAGCACAGATACGCAGTATTTT
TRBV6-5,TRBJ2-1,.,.,CASSRGNEQFF,TGTGCCAGCAGCCGAGGGAATGAGCAGTTCTTC
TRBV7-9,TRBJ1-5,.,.,CASSFVGSLGQPQHF,TGTGCCAGCAGCTTTGTAGGGAGTCTGGGTCAGCCCCAGCATTTT
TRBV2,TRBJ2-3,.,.,CASNDRFTDTQYF,TGTGCCAGCAATGACAGATTCACAGATACGCAGTATTTT
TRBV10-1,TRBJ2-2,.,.,CASRTTAGTGELFF,TGCGCCAGCCGAACAACCGCCGGTACCGGGGAGCTGTTTTTT
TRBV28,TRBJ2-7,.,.,CASRGAGPYEQYF,TGTGCCAGCAGGGGGGCAGGACCCTACGAGCAGTACTTC
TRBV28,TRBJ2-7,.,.,CASSFGGIGYYEQYF,TGTGCCAGCAGTTTTGGGGGAATAGGGTACTACGAGCAGTACTTC
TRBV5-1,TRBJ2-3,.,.,CASMMGTVGDTQYF,TGCGCCAGCATGATGGGGACGGTCGGTGATACGCAGTATTTT
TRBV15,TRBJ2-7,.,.,CATSQGEARVPYEQYF,TGTGCCACCAGCCAGGGCGAGGCGCGGGTCCCCTACGAGCAGTACTTC
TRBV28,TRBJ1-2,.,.,CASSLGMGSYGYTF,TGTGCCAGCAGTTTAGGTATGGGGAGCTATGGCTACACCTTC
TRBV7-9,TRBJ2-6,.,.,CASSLGARFAGANVLTF,TGTGCCAGCAGCTTAGGTGCACGGTTCGCCGGGGCCAACGTCCTGACTTTC
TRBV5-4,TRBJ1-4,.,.,CASSLQGGLDEKLFF,TGTGCCAGCAGCTTACAGGGAGGGTTGGATGAAAAACTGTTTTTT
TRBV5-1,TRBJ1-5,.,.,CASSLVPDNQPQHF,TGCGCCAGCAGCTTGGTACCAGACAATCAGCCCCAGCATTTT
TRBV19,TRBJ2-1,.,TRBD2,CASSARLAGDLDEQFF,TGTGCCAGTAGTGCAAGACTAGCGGGAGATCTCGATGAGCAGTTCTTC
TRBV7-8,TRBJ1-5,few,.,CASSLAQAVSNQPQHF,TGTGCCAGCAGCTTAGCGCAGGCAGTTAGCAATCAGCCCCAGCATTTT
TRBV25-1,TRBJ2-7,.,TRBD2,CASRTSGPGEQYF,TGTGCCAGCCGCACTAGCGGGCCTGGCGAGCAGTACTTC
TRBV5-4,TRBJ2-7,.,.,CASSLGGRFKEQYF,TGTGCCAGCAGCTTGGGGGGACGGTTTAAAGAGCAGTACTTC
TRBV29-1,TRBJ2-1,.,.,CSVIRTFNEQFF,TGCAGCGTGATACGGACTTTCAATGAGCAGTTCTTC
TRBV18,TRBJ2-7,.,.,CASSPPGPAYEQYF,TGTGCCAGCTCACCACCGGGGCCAGCCTACGAGCAGTACTTC
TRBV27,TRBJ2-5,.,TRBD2,CASSPGTSGSRFRETQYF,TGTGCCAGCAGTCCCGGGACTAGCGGGAGTAGGTTCCGAGAGACCCAGTACTTC
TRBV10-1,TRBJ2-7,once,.,CASSSGYEQYF,TGCGCCAGCAGTTCAGGCTACGAGCAGTACTTC
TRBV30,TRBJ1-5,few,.,CAWSVRARGPQHF,TGTGCCTGGAGTGTACGGGCCAGAGGGCCCCAGCATTTT
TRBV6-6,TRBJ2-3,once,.,CASRATRSDTQYF,TGTGCCAGCAGGGCGACTAGATCCGATACGCAGTATTTT
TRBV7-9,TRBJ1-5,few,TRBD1,CASSARDSYQPQHF,TGTGCCAGCAGCGCCCGGGACAGCTATCAGCCCCAGCATTTT
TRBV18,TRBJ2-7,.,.,CASSSQGPYEQYF,TGTGCCAGCTCATCACAGGGACCCTACGAGCAGTACTTC
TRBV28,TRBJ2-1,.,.,CASSLPRKFRDEQFF,TGTGCCAGCAGTTTACCTCGGAAGTTCCGGGATGAGCAGTTCTTC
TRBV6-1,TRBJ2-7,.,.,CASRGHAAYEQYF,TGTGCCAGCAGAGGACATGCAGCCTACGAGCAGTACTTC
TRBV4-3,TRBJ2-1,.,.,CASSQSTRTAEQFF,TGCGCCAGCAGCCAATCGACCCGAACTGCTGAGCAGTTCTTC
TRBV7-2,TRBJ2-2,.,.,CASSLAGGGIHTGELFF,TGTGCCAGCAGCTTAGCGGGTGGAGGTATCCACACCGGGGAGCTGTTTTTT
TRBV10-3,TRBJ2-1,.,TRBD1,CAISDRDSIYNEQFF,TGTGCCATCAGCGATCGGGACAGTATTTACAATGAGCAGTTCTTC